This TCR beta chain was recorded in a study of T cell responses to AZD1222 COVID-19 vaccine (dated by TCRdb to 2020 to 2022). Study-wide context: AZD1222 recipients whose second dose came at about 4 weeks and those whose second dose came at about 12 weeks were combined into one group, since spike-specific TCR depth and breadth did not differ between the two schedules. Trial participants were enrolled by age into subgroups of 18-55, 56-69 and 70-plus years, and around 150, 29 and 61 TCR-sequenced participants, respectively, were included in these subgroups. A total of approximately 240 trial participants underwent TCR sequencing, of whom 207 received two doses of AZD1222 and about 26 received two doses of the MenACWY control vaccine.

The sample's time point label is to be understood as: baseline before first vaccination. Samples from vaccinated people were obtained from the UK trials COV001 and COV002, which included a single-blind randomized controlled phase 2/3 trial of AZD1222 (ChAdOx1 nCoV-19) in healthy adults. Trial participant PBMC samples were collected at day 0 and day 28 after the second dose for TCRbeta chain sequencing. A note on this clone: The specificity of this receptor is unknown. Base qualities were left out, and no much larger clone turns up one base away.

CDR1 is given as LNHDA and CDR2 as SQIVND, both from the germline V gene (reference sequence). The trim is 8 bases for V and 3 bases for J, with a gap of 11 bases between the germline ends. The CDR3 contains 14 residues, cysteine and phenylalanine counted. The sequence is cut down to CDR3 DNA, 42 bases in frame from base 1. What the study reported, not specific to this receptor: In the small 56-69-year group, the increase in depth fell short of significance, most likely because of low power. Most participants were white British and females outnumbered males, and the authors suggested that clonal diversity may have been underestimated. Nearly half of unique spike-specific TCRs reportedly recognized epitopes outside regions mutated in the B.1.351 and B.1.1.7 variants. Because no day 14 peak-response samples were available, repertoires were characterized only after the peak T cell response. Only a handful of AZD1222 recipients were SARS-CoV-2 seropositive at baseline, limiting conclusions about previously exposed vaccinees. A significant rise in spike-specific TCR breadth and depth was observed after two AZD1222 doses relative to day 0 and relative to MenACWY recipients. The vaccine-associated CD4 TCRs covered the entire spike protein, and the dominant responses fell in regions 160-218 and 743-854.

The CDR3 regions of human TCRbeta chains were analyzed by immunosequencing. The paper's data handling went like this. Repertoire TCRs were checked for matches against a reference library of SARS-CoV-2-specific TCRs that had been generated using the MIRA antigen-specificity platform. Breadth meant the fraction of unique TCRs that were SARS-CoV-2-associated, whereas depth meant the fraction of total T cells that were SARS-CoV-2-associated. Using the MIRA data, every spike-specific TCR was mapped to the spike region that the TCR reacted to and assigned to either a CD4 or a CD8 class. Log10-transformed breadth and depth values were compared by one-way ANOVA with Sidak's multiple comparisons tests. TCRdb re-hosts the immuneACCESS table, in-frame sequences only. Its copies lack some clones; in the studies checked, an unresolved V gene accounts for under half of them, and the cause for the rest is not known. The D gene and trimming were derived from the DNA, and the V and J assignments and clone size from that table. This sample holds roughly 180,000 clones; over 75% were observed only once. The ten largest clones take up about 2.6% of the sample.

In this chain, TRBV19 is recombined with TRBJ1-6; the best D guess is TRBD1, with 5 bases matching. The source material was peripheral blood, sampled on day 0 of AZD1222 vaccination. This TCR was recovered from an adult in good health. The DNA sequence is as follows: TGTGCCAGTCGGGACGTCCTCTATAATTCACCCCTCCACTTT. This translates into CASRDVLYNSPLHF.